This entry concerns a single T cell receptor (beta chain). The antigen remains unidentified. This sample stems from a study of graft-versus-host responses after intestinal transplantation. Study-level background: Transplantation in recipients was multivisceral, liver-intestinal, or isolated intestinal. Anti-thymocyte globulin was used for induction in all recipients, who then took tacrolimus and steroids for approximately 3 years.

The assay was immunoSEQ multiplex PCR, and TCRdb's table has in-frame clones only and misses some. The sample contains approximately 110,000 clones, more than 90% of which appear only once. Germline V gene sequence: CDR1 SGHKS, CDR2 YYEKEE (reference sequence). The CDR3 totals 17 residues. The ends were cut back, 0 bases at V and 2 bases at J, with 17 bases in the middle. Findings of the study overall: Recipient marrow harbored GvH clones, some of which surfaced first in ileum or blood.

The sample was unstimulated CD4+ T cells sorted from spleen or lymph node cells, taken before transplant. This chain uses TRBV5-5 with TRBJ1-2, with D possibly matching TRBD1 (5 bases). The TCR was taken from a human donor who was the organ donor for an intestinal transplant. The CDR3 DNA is TGTGCCAGCAGCTTGGCCCCCCCTGGCGGGGCCAACTATGGCTACACCTTC. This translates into CASSLAPPGGANYGYTF. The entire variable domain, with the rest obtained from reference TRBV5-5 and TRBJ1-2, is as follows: DAGVTQSPTHLIKTRGQQVTLRCSPISGHKSVSWYQQVLGQGPQFIFQYYEKEERGRGNFPDRFSARQFPNYSSELNVNALLLGDSALYLCASSLAPPGGANYGYTFGSGTRLTVV.